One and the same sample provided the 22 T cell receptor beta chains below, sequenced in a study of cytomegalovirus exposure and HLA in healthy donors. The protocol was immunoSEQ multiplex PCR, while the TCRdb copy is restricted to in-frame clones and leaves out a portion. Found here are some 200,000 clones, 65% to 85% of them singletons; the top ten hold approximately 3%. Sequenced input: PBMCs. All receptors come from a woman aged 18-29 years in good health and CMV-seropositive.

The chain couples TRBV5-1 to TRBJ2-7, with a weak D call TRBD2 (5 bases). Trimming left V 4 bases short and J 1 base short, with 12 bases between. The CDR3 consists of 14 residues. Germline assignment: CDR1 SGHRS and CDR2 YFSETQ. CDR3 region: CASSPEGLSYEQYF. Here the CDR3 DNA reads TGCGCCAGCAGCCCAGAGGGTTTATCCTACGAGCAGTACTTC. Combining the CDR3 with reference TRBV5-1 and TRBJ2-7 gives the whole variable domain KAGVTQTPRYLIKTRGQQVTLSCSPISGHRSVSWYQQTPGQGLQFLFEYFSETQRNKGNFPGRFSGRQFSNSRSEMNVSTLELGDSALYLCASSPEGLSYEQYFGPGTRLTVT.

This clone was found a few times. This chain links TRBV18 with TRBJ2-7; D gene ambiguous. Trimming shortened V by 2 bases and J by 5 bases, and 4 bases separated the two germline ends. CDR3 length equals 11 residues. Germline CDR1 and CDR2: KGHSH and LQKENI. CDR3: CASSPGHEQYF. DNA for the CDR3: TGTGCCAGCTCACCAGGCCACGAGCAGTACTTC.

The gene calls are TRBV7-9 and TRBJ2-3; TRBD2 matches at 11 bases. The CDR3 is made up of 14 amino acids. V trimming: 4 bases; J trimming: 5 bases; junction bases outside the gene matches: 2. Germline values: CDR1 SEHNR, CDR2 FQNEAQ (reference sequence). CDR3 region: CASSSSGGKDTQYF. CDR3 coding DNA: TGTGCCAGCAGCTCTAGCGGGGGGAAAGATACGCAGTATTTT.

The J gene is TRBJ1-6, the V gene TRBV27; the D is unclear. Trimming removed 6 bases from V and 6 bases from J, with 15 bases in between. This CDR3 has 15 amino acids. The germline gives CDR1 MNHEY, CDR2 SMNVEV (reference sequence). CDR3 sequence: CASRKAGPLNSPLHF. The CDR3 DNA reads TGTGCCAGCAGAAAAGCAGGTCCTCTTAATTCACCCCTCCACTTT.

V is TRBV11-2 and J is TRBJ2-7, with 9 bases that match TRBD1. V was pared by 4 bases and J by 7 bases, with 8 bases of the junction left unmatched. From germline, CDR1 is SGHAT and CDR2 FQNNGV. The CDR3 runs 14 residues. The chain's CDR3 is CASSSTQGAGEQYF. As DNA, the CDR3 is TGTGCCAGCAGCTCGACACAGGGGGCGGGTGAGCAGTACTTC.

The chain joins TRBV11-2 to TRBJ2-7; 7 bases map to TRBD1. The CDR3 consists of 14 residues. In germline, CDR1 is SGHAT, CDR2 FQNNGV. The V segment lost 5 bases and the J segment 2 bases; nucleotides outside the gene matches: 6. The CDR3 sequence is CASSIDRVPYEQYF. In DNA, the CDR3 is TGTGCCAGCAGCATCGACAGGGTACCCTACGAGCAGTACTTC.

Written as DNA, the CDR3 is TGTGCCAGCAGAGCTAGCGGGAGCTACACCGGGGAGCTGTTTTTT. Translation gives CASRASGSYTGELFF. The V gene is TRBV25-1, the J gene TRBJ2-2, with TRBD2 matching over 10 bases. The CDR3 contains 15 residues. Germline V gene data show CDR1 as MGHDK and CDR2 as SYGVNS. V was pared by 6 bases and J by 3 bases, with 4 bases of the junction left unmatched. Together with reference TRBV25-1 and TRBJ2-2, the CDR3 gives the full variable domain: EADIYQTPRYLVIGTGKKITLECSQTMGHDKMYWYQQDPGMELHLIHYSYGVNSTEKGDLSSESTVSRIRTEHFPLTLESARPSHTSQYLCASRASGSYTGELFFGEGSRLTVL.

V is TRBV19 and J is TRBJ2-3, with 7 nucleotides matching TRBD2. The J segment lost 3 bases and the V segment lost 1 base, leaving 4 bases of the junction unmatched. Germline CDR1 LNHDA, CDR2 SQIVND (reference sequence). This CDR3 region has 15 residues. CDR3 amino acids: CASSIGEGRTDTQYF. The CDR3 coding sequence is TGTGCCAGTAGTATAGGGGAGGGCCGGACAGATACGCAGTATTTT.

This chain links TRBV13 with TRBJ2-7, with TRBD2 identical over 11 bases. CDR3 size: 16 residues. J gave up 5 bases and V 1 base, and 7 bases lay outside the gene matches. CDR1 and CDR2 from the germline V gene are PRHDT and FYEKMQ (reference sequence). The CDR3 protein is CASSLAASGGLNEQYF. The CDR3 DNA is TGTGCCAGCAGCTTAGCTGCTAGCGGGGGGTTAAACGAGCAGTACTTC.

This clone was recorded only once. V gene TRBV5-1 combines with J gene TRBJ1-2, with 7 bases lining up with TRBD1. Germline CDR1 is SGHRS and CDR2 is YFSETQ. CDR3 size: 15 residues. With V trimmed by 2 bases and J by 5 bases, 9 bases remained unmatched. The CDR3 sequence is CASSFGQVPSYGYTF. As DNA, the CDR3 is TGCGCCAGCAGCTTTGGACAGGTACCTTCATATGGCTACACCTTC.

CDR3 nucleotide sequence: TGTGCCAGCAGGGATACTAGCGGGGGTTTCTACGAGCAGTACTTC. Its translation: CASRDTSGGFYEQYF. The V gene is TRBV6-1, the J gene TRBJ2-7, with 11 bases lining up with TRBD2. The ends lost 6 bases at V and 3 bases at J; junction bases unmatched: 7. Germline-derived CDR1 and CDR2 are MNHNS and SASEGT. The CDR3 extends over 15 amino acids.

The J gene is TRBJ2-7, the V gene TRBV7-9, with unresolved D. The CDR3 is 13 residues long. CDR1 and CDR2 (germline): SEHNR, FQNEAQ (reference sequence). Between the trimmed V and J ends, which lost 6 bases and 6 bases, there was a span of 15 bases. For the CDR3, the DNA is TGTGCCAGCAGTGAAAGTGGGCCCCGCGAGCAGTACTTC. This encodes CASSESGPREQYF.

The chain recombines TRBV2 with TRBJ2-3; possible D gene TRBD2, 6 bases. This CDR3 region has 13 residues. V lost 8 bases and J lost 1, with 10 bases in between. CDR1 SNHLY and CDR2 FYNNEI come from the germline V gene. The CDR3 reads CASFGGGTDTQYF. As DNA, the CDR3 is TGTGCCAGCTTTGGCGGGGGCACAGATACGCAGTATTTT.

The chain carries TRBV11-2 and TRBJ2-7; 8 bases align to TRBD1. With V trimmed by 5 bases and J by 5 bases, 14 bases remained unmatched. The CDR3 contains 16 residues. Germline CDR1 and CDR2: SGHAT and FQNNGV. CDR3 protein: CASSNTRGQGSDEQYF. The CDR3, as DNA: TGTGCCAGCAGCAATACTCGAGGACAGGGATCGGACGAGCAGTACTTC.

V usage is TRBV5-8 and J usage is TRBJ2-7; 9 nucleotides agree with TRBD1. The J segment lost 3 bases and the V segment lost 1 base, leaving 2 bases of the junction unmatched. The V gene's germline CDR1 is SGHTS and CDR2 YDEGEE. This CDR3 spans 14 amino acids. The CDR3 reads CASSLRGQGYEQYF. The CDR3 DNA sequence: TGTGCCAGCAGCTTGAGGGGACAGGGCTACGAGCAGTACTTC.

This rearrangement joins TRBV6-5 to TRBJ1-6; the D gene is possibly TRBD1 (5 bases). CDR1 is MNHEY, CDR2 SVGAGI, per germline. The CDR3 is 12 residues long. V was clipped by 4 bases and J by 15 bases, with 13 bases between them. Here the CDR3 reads CASSLGASSLHF. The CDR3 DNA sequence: TGTGCCAGCAGTTTAGGGGCCAGTAGCCTCCACTTT.

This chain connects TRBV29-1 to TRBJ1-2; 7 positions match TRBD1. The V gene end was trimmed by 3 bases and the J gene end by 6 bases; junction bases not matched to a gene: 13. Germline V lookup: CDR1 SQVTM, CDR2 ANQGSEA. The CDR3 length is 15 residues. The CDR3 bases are TGCAGCGTTGAGGGCCGGGACAGAAGATGGGATGGCTACACCTTC. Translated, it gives CSVEGRDRRWDGYTF.

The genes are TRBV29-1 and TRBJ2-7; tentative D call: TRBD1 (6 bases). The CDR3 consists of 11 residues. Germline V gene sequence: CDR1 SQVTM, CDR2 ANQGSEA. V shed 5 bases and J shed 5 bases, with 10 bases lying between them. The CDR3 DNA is TGCAGCGTTACCAGGGGCCACGAGCAGTACTTC. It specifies CSVTRGHEQYF.

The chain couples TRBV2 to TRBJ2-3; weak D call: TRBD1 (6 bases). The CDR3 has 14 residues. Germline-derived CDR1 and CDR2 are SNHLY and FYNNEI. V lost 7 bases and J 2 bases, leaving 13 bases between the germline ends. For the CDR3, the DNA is TGTGCCAGCAAGGCAGGGGCCTACACAGATACGCAGTATTTT. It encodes CASKAGAYTDTQYF.

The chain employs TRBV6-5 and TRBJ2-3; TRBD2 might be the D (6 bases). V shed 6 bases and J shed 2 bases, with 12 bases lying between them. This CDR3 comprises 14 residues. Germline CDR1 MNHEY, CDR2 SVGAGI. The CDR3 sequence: CASRTLAHTDTQYF. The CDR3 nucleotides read TGTGCCAGCAGGACACTAGCCCACACAGATACGCAGTATTTT.

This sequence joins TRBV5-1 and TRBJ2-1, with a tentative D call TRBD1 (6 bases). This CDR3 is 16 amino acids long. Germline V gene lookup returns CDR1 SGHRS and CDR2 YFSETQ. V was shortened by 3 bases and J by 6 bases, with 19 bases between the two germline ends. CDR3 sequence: CASSWDPTGYSNEQFF. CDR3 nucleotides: TGCGCCAGCAGCTGGGACCCGACAGGCTATTCCAATGAGCAGTTCTTC. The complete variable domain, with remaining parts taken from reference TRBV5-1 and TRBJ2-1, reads KAGVTQTPRYLIKTRGQQVTLSCSPISGHRSVSWYQQTPGQGLQFLFEYFSETQRNKGNFPGRFSGRQFSNSRSEMNVSTLELGDSALYLCASSWDPTGYSNEQFFGPGTRLTVL.

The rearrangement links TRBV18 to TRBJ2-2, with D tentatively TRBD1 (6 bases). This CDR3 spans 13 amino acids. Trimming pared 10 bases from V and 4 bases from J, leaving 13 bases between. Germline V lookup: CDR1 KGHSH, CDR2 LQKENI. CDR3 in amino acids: CATRQASTGELFF. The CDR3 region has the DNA TGTGCCACCAGACAGGCTTCCACCGGGGAGCTGTTTTTT.